The 23 T cell receptor beta chains below all came from one sample that was sequenced in a study of cytomegalovirus exposure and HLA in healthy donors. This PCR relied on a set of 60 Vbeta primers and 13 Jbeta primers. TCRdb's table, derived via immunoSEQ multiplex PCR, lists solely in-frame clones and lacks some. The sample includes 100,000 to 150,000 clones, 77% of them seen just once. Material: PBMCs. The receptors here all came from a woman aged 40 to 55 in good health and CMV-seropositive.

The rearrangement links TRBV5-4 to TRBJ1-4, with 9 bases identical to TRBD1. The CDR3 totals 15 residues. With 0 bases clipped from V and 7 bases from J, the junction kept 4 bases outside the gene matches. Germline CDR1 reads SGHNT; CDR2 reads YYREEE (reference sequence). CDR3 coding DNA: TGTGCCAGCAGCTTGGGGAACAGGGGGCCTGAAAAACTGTTTTTT. Its translation is CASSLGNRGPEKLFF. The whole variable domain, filled in from reference TRBV5-4 and TRBJ1-4, reads ETGVTQSPTHLIKTRGQQVTLRCSSQSGHNTVSWYQQALGQGPQFIFQYYREEENGRGNFPPRFSGLQFPNYSSELNVNALELDDSALYLCASSLGNRGPEKLFFGSGTQLSVL.

This chain links TRBV27 with TRBJ2-3; TRBD1 might be the D (5 bases). The germline V gene has CDR1 MNHEY and CDR2 SMNVEV (reference sequence). CDR3 length: 13 amino acids. Trimming took 3 bases from V and 8 from J, leaving 12 bases between them. The CDR3 coding sequence is TGTGCCAGCAGTTTGCAGGGTTCGGGTACGCAGTATTTT. Translated, it gives CASSLQGSGTQYF.

This clone was detected many times. The chain couples TRBV5-4 to TRBJ2-7; D unresolved. Trimming cost V 2 bases and J 0 bases, with 12 bases left between them. From germline, CDR1 is SGHNT and CDR2 YYREEE (reference sequence). The CDR3 extends over 15 amino acids. Here the CDR3 DNA reads TGTGCCAGCAGCTTAGACCCGACTTTCTCCTACGAGCAGTACTTC. Amino acids: CASSLDPTFSYEQYF.

The J gene is TRBJ1-1, the V gene TRBV7-3, with D unresolved. Germline CDR1 SGHTA, CDR2 FQGTGA. This CDR3 is 17 amino acids long. With 3 bases removed from V and 0 bases from J, the gap between germline ends came to 17 bases. The CDR3 is CASSLSPRNTLNTEAFF. CDR3 coding DNA: TGTGCCAGCAGCTTGAGCCCCCGTAATACCCTGAACACTGAAGCTTTCTTT. Variable domain in full (rest from reference TRBV7-3 and TRBJ1-1): GAGVSQTPSNKVTEKGKYVELRCDPISGHTALYWYRQSLGQGPEFLIYFQGTGAADDSGLPNDRFFAVRPEGSVSTLKIQRTERGDSAVYLCASSLSPRNTLNTEAFFGQGTRLTVV.

This clone was detected only once. This chain uses TRBV7-2 with TRBJ1-4; D gene ambiguous. V was cut by 1 base and J by 11 bases, with 11 bases left in between. There are 13 residues in the CDR3. Per germline, CDR1 SGHTA and CDR2 FQGNSA. The CDR3 DNA is TGTGCCAGCAGCTTAGTGTCGGGGAATAAACTGTTTTTT. Its translation: CASSLVSGNKLFF.

This sequence joins TRBV28 and TRBJ1-5, with 10 bases aligning to TRBD1. Germline V gene lookup returns CDR1 MDHEN and CDR2 SYDVKM. The junction had 3 bases not matched to a gene; V was cut back by 3 bases and J by 4 bases. CDR3 size: 15 residues. CDR3 protein: CASSLGQGKNQPQHF. The CDR3 DNA sequence: TGTGCCAGCAGTTTGGGACAGGGGAAGAATCAGCCCCAGCATTTT.

V and J are TRBV11-2 and TRBJ2-1; TRBD2 aligns across 7 bases. With 3 bases clipped from V and 2 bases from J, the junction kept 13 bases outside the gene matches. The germline CDR1 and CDR2 sequences are SGHAT and FQNNGV. The length of the CDR3 is 18 residues. CDR3 amino acids: CASSLAGFGGGPYNEQFF. CDR3 coding DNA: TGTGCCAGCAGCTTGGCAGGGTTTGGGGGAGGGCCCTACAATGAGCAGTTCTTC.

The genes are TRBV7-9 and TRBJ2-7; 8 bases are a match to TRBD2. Losses at the gene ends were 5 bases for V and 2 bases for J; bases not matched to a gene: 8. CDR3 size: 15 residues. The germline gives CDR1 SEHNR, CDR2 FQNEAQ (reference sequence). CDR3 protein: CASSPAGGGTYEQYF. The DNA for the CDR3 is TGTGCCAGCAGCCCGGCCGGCGGGGGGACCTACGAGCAGTACTTC. The variable domain in full, completed from reference TRBV7-9 and TRBJ2-7, reads DTGVSQNPRHKITKRGQNVTFRCDPISEHNRLYWYRQTLGQGPEFLTYFQNEAQLEKSRLLSDRFSAERPKGSFSTLEIQRTEQGDSAMYLCASSPAGGGTYEQYFGPGTRLTVT.

V gene TRBV10-3 combines with J gene TRBJ2-1, with 7 bases fitting TRBD2. Germline values: CDR1 ENHRY, CDR2 SYGVKD. The CDR3 is made up of 13 amino acids. The ends lost 11 bases at V and 10 bases at J; junction bases unmatched: 14. The CDR3 nucleotides read TGTGCCTCCGGGGGGACCCCCTTTAGGGAGCAGTTCTTC. Translated, it gives CASGGTPFREQFF.

CDR3 region: CASSHGHSYEQYF. The CDR3 region has the DNA TGTGCCAGCAGCCATGGACATTCCTACGAGCAGTACTTC. The rearrangement joins TRBV27 to TRBJ2-7, with D possibly TRBD1 on 5 matching bases. The CDR3 covers 13 residues. V lost 6 bases and J 1 base, leaving 10 bases between the germline ends. The germline V gene has CDR1 MNHEY and CDR2 SMNVEV (reference sequence).

The chain combines TRBV2 with TRBJ1-1; 9 bases match TRBD1. Per germline, CDR1 SNHLY and CDR2 FYNNEI. J lost 7 bases, V lost 5 bases, and 5 bases had no gene match. This CDR3 comprises 13 residues. Here the CDR3 reads CASSLTGGLEAFF. Written as DNA, the CDR3 is TGTGCCAGCAGTCTCACAGGGGGCCTTGAAGCTTTCTTT. Filled out from reference TRBV2 and TRBJ1-1, the complete variable domain reads EPEVTQTPSHQVTQMGQEVILRCVPISNHLYFYWYRQILGQKVEFLVSFYNNEISEKSEIFDDQFSVERPDGSNFTLKIRSTKLEDSAMYFCASSLTGGLEAFFGQGTRLTVV.

V is TRBV2 and J is TRBJ2-1, with 9 bases that match TRBD2. This CDR3 region has 13 residues. Germline loops: CDR1 SNHLY, CDR2 FYNNEI. V shed 11 bases, J shed 9 bases, and the junction held 11 bases outside the gene matches. The CDR3 DNA is TGTGCCGGCCAAAGCGGGAGGAATGGTGAGCAGTTCTTC. Protein sequence: CAGQSGRNGEQFF.

This clone turned up a few times. DNA for the CDR3: TGTGCCAGCAGCGTAGGGGGAGGGGTGGTGCCCCAGCATTTT. Its translation is CASSVGGGVVPQHF. V is TRBV9 and J is TRBJ1-5, with D possibly TRBD1 on 5 matching bases. The ends were cut back, 0 bases at V and 9 bases at J, with 13 bases in the middle. The length of the CDR3 is 14 residues. Germline V gene sequence: CDR1 SGDLS, CDR2 YYNGEE.

The CDR3 DNA sequence: TGTGCCACCAGCAGAGGGAAGGGGGTCGGCTCCTACGAGCAGTACTTC. This sequence encodes CATSRGKGVGSYEQYF. This chain links TRBV15 with TRBJ2-7, with a weak D call TRBD1 (6 bases). Between the trimmed V and J ends, which lost 1 base and 0 bases, there was a span of 13 bases. Per the germline V gene, CDR1 is LNHNV and CDR2 is YYDKDF (reference sequence). This CDR3 has 16 amino acids.

This chain connects TRBV30 to TRBJ1-5; D is ambiguous. Trimming shortened V by 1 base and J by 0 bases, and 7 bases separated the two germline ends. The CDR3 extends over 14 amino acids. Germline V gene lookup returns CDR1 GTSNPN and CDR2 SVGIG (reference sequence). In DNA, the CDR3 is TGTGCCTGGAGTGAATCAGATAGCAATCAGCCCCAGCATTTT. Encoded protein: CAWSESDSNQPQHF.

In this sample, this clone turned up a few times. The J gene is TRBJ1-5, the V gene TRBV19, with 9 bases matching TRBD1. V shed 7 bases and J 0 bases; nucleotides not matched to a gene: 10. The germline CDR1 and CDR2 sequences are LNHDA and SQIVND (reference sequence). This CDR3 contains 17 residues. The CDR3 sequence is CASTAIAGQGSNQPQHF. The CDR3 DNA reads as TGTGCCAGTACAGCAATTGCGGGACAGGGTAGCAATCAGCCCCAGCATTTT.

The chain has TRBV7-2 and TRBJ2-5; D ambiguous. Germline CDR1 and CDR2: SGHTA and FQGNSA. The V and J ends lost 5 bases and 5 bases respectively, with 15 bases between them. CDR3 size: 14 residues. CDR3 protein: CASSQAHAQETQYF. CDR3 sequence (DNA): TGTGCCAGCAGCCAGGCACATGCGCAGGAGACCCAGTACTTC. Full variable domain (missing parts from reference TRBV7-2 and TRBJ2-5): GAGVSQSPSNKVTEKGKDVELRCDPISGHTALYWYRQSLGQGLEFLIYFQGNSAPDKSGLPSDRFSAERTGGSVSTLTIQRTQQEDSAVYLCASSQAHAQETQYFGPGTRLLVL.

This chain links TRBV11-2 with TRBJ1-5, with 7 bases aligning to TRBD1. Trimming cost V 5 bases and J 4 bases; bases outside gene matches: 8. This CDR3 has 15 amino acids. Germline loops: CDR1 SGHAT, CDR2 FQNNGV. The CDR3 DNA reads TGTGCCAGCAGCCTAAGGACAGGAAGGAATCAGCCCCAGCATTTT. This encodes CASSLRTGRNQPQHF.

The table lists this clone with a few counts. The chain carries TRBV11-2 and TRBJ2-4; tentative D call: TRBD2 (7 bases). Trimming removed 4 bases from V and 5 bases from J, with 15 bases in between. The CDR3 runs 15 residues. Per the germline V gene, CDR1 is SGHAT and CDR2 is FQNNGV. The CDR3 nucleotides read TGTGCCAGCAGCTCGAGGGGGAGGGCCGAAAACATTCAGTACTTC. It yields the protein CASSSRGRAENIQYF.

This chain connects TRBV5-5 to TRBJ2-7, with D possibly matching TRBD2 (6 bases). V lost 0 bases and J lost 6, with 13 bases in between. This CDR3 has 14 amino acids. Looked up from germline, CDR1 is SGHKS and CDR2 is YYEKEE (reference sequence). CDR3 coding DNA: TGTGCCAGCAGCTTGGGGTCGGGAGCTCTCGAGCAGTACTTC. Its protein product is CASSLGSGALEQYF.

This clone has just one count. The chain has TRBV11-2 and TRBJ2-5, with 8 bases fitting TRBD2. Germline assignment: CDR1 SGHAT and CDR2 FQNNGV. V trimming: 6 bases; J trimming: 3 bases; junction bases outside the gene matches: 3. The CDR3 consists of 13 residues. The chain's CDR3 is CASRGLAKETQYF. DNA for the CDR3: TGTGCCAGCAGAGGACTAGCAAAAGAGACCCAGTACTTC.

The V gene is TRBV6-1, the J gene TRBJ1-4; possibly TRBD1 for D (6 bases). V was cut by 5 bases and J by 7 bases, with 14 bases left in between. This CDR3 spans 14 amino acids. Germline CDR1 is MNHNS and CDR2 is SASEGT. For the CDR3, the DNA is TGTGCCAGCAGTCAAGGGGGAGAGAGTGAAAAACTGTTTTTT. This sequence encodes CASSQGGESEKLFF.

V and J are TRBV27 and TRBJ2-3, with TRBD2 matching over 7 bases. V gave up 7 bases and J gave up 5 bases; unmatched junction bases: 6. The germline gives CDR1 MNHEY, CDR2 SMNVEV (reference sequence). This CDR3 is 13 amino acids long. The CDR3: CASKSGMGDTQYF. The CDR3 DNA follows: TGTGCCAGCAAAAGCGGGATGGGAGATACGCAGTATTTT.